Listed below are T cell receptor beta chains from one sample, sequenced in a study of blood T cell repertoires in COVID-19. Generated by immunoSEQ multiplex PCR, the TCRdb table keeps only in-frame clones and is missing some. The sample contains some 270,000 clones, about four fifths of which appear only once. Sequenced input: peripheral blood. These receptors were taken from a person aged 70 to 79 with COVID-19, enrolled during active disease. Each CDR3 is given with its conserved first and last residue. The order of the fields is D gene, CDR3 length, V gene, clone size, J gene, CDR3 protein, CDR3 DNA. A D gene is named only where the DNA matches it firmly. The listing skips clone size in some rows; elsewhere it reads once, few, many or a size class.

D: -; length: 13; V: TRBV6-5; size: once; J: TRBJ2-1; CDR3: CASSYPKNNEQFF; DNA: TGTGCCAGCAGTTACCCTAAGAACAATGAGCAGTTCTTC
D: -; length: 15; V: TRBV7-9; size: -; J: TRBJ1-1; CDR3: CASSPRDIRNTEAFF; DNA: TGTGCCAGCAGCCCCCGGGACATAAGGAACACTGAAGCTTTCTTT
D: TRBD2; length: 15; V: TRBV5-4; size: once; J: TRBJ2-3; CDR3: CASSLPSGGTDTQYF; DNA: TGTGCCAGCAGCTTGCCCAGCGGGGGCACAGATACGCAGTATTTT
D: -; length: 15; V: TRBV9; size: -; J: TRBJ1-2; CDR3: CASSEGHQPDYGYTF; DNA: TGTGCCAGCAGCGAGGGACACCAACCCGACTATGGCTACACCTTC
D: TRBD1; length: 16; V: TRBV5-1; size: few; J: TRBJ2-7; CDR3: CASSLDRGQNSYEQYF; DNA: TGCGCCAGCAGCTTGGATCGGGGACAGAATTCCTACGAGCAGTACTTC
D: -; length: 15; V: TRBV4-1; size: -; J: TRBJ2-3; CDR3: CASSQVPEDTLGQYF; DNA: TGCGCCAGCAGCCAAGTTCCGGAGGATACGTTGGGGCAGTATTTT
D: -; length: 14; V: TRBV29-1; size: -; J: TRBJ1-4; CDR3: CSVEDEGANEKLFF; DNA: TGCAGCGTTGAAGATGAGGGGGCTAATGAAAAACTGTTTTTT
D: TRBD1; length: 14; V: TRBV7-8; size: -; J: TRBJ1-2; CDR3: CASSPDRGGYGYTF; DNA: TGTGCCAGCAGCCCGGACAGGGGTGGCTATGGCTACACCTTC
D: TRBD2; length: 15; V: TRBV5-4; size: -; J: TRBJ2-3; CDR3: CASSTSGSLTDTQYF; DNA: TGTGCCAGCAGTACTAGCGGGAGTTTGACAGATACGCAGTATTTT
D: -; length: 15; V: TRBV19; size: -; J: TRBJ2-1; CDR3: CASSTQGWRRNEQFF; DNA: TGTGCCAGTAGTACCCAGGGGTGGAGGAGGAATGAGCAGTTCTTC
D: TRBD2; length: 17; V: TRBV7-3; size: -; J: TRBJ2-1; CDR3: CASSLGPSGDYYNEQFF; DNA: TGTGCCAGCAGTTTGGGCCCTAGCGGGGACTACTACAATGAGCAGTTCTTC
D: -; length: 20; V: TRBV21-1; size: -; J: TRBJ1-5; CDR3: CASPSGPCLGGAWPHQPQHF; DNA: TGTGCCAGCCCGAGCGGGCCGTGTCTCGGGGGAGCATGGCCGCATCAGCCCCAGCATTTT
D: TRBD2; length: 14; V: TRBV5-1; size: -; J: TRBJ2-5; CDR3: CASTPLKRGRETDF; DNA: TGCGCCAGCACCCCGTTGAAGCGGGGCCGCGAAACGGACTTC
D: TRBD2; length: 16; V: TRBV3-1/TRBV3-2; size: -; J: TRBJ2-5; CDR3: CASRHLAGGRGETQYF; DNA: TGTGCCAGCAGACATCTAGCGGGGGGGCGCGGGGAGACCCAGTACTTC
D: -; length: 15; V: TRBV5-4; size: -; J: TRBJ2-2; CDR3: CASSRTGQYNGELFF; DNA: TGTGCCAGCAGCCGAACCGGACAGTATAACGGGGAGCTGTTTTTT
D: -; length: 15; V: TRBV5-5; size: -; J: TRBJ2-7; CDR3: CASSLVTGDIYEQYF; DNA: TGTGCCAGCAGCTTGGTGACAGGAGACATCTACGAGCAGTACTTC
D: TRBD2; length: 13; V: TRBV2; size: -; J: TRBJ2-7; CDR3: CARETSGRDQQYF; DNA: TGTGCCAGGGAGACTAGCGGGAGAGACCAGCAGTACTTC
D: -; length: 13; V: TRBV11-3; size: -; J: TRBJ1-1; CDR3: CASRNSQNTEAFF; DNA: TGTGCCAGCAGGAACTCCCAGAACACTGAAGCTTTCTTT
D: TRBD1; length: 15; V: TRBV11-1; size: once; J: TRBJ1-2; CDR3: CASSSLGQGNYGYTF; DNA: TGTGCCAGCAGTTCCCTAGGACAGGGAAACTATGGCTACACCTTC
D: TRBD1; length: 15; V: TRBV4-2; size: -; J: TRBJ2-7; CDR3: CASSQGLDRSYEQYF; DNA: TGTGCCAGCAGCCAAGGGTTGGACAGGTCCTACGAGCAGTACTTC
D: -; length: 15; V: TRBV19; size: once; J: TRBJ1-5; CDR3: CASSIGRQPNQPQHF; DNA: TGTGCCAGTAGTATAGGCCGACAGCCTAATCAGCCCCAGCATTTT
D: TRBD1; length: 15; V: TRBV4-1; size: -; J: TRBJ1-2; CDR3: CASSQPDRGYYGYTF; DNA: TGCGCCAGCAGCCAACCGGACAGGGGTTACTATGGCTACACCTTC
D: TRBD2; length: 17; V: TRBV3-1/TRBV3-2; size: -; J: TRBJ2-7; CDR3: CASSSTMAGRAGYEQYF; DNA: TGTGCCAGCAGCTCAACTATGGCAGGGAGGGCCGGGTACGAGCAGTACTTC
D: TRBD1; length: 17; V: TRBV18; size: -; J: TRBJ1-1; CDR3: CASAPLDRGQVGTEAFF; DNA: TGTGCCAGCGCGCCCCTGGACAGGGGGCAAGTGGGGACTGAAGCTTTCTTT
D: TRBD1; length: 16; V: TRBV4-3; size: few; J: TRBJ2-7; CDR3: CASSREPGQGVYEQYF; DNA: TGCGCCAGCAGCCGAGAACCGGGACAGGGGGTCTACGAGCAGTACTTC
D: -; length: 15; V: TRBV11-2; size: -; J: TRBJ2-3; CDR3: CASSPRGMSTDTQYF; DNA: TGTGCCAGCAGCCCCCGGGGGATGAGCACAGATACGCAGTATTTT
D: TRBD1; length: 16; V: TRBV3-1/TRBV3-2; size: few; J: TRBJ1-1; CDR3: CASSQEGQGKNTEAFF; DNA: TGTGCCAGCAGCCAAGAGGGACAGGGGAAGAACACTGAAGCTTTCTTT
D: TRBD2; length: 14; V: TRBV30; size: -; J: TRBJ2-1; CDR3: CAWSVSGKRNEQFF; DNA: TGTGCCTGGAGTGTGAGCGGGAAACGGAATGAGCAGTTCTTC
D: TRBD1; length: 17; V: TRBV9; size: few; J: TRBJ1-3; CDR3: CASSVAPGQGAGNTIYF; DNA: TGTGCCAGCAGCGTAGCCCCGGGACAGGGTGCTGGAAACACCATATATTTT
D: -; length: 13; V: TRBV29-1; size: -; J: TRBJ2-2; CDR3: CSVGHSNTGELFF; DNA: TGCAGCGTTGGGCATTCGAACACCGGGGAGCTGTTTTTT
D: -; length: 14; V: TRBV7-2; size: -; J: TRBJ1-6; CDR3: CASSLALKGGPLHF; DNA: TGTGCCAGCAGCTTAGCGCTTAAAGGAGGGCCCCTCCACTTT
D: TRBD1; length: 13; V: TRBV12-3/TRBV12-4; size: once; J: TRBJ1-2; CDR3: CASTPGTAYGYTF; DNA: TGTGCCAGCACCCCCGGGACAGCCTATGGCTACACCTTC
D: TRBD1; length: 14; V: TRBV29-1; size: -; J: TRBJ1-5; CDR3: CSVLTGAINQPQHF; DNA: TGCAGCGTCCTGACAGGGGCCATCAATCAGCCCCAGCATTTT
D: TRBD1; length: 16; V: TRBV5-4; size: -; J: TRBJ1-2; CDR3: CASSAGQTISPYGYTF; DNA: TGTGCCAGCAGCGCGGGACAGACTATATCCCCCTATGGCTACACCTTC
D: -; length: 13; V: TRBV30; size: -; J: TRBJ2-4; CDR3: CAWGTLGENIQYF; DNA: TGTGCCTGGGGGACATTGGGTGAAAACATTCAGTACTTC
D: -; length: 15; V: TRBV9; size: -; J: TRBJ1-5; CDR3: CASSVAWGPNQPQHF; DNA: TGTGCCAGCAGCGTAGCTTGGGGGCCCAATCAGCCCCAGCATTTT
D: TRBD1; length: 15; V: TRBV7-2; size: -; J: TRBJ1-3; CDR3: CASSFTAQGSNTIYF; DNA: TGTGCCAGCAGCTTTACGGCACAGGGGTCAAACACCATATATTTT